This T cell receptor beta chain was captured by sequencing in a study of cytomegalovirus exposure and HLA in healthy donors. Study summary: From donors who were HLA-typed, an early data release held 80 million to 85 million unique TCRs.

The PCR used 60 Vbeta and 13 Jbeta primers. Profiled with immunoSEQ multiplex PCR; TCRdb holds only in-frame clones, not every one. Of 130,000 or so clones in the sample, around 72% were seen once. The sequencing input was PBMCs. This sequence originates from a woman between 18 and 29 years old in good health and CMV-seronegative.

The CDR3 coding sequence is TGTGCCACCAGCAACCCGAGGGGACAGGGGAATCAGCCCCAGCATTTT. Translated: CATSNPRGQGNQPQHF. The V gene is TRBV15, the J gene TRBJ1-5; 10 bases agree with TRBD1. This CDR3 is built from 16 residues. Germline-derived CDR1 and CDR2 are LNHNV and YYDKDF (reference sequence). V was pared by 4 bases and J by 4 bases, with 7 bases of the junction left unmatched. Looking up the rest from reference TRBV15 and TRBJ1-5 gives the full variable domain: DAMVIQNPRYQVTQFGKPVTLSCSQTLNHNVMYWYQQKSSQAPKLLFHYYDKDFNNEADTPDNFQSRRPNTSFCFLDIRSPGLGDTAMYLCATSNPRGQGNQPQHFGDGTRLSIL.